What follows are 20 T cell receptor beta chains derived from one specimen sequenced in a study of T cell clonotyping in hematopoietic cell transplantation. This table comes from immunoSEQ multiplex PCR, and its TCRdb copy is limited to in-frame clones, with some not included. This repertoire shows tens of thousands of clones, 90% found once; its top ten account for 3.7%. Described time point: recipient sample about 28 days before transplant, after cytoreduction. Sample: peripheral blood mononuclear cells, taken before stem cell transplant. These receptors were obtained from a man aged 18 to 29 with biphenotypic leukemia. Some clones in this sample may be carry-over from other donors' samples.

V gene TRBV19 combines with J gene TRBJ1-2; TRBD1 might be the D (5 bases). The germline gives CDR1 LNHDA, CDR2 SQIVND (reference sequence). This CDR3 has 14 amino acids. V lost 3 bases to trimming and J lost 7 bases, with 15 bases between them. The CDR3 DNA reads TGTGCCAGTAGTATGGGGCCTTCCATACGTGGCTACACCTTC. This encodes CASSMGPSIRGYTF.

This chain links TRBV6-4 with TRBJ2-1; 10 bases align to TRBD2. V shed 0 bases, J shed 6 bases, and the junction held 2 bases outside the gene matches. Germline CDR1 and CDR2: MRHNA and SNTAGT. The CDR3 spans 15 residues. CDR3 DNA sequence: TGTGCCAGCAGTGACTCGAGCGGGGGGGCCAATGAGCAGTTCTTC. It translates to CASSDSSGGANEQFF.

The chain employs TRBV2 and TRBJ2-5; D is undetermined. Trimming shortened V by 1 base and J by 3 bases, and 6 bases separated the two germline ends. CDR1 is SNHLY, CDR2 FYNNEI, per germline. This CDR3 is built from 13 residues. The CDR3 protein is CASSEGSEETQYF. CDR3 DNA sequence: TGTGCCAGCAGTGAAGGCAGCGAAGAGACCCAGTACTTC.

The rearrangement uses TRBV7-3 and TRBJ2-7; D perhaps matches TRBD2 (5 bases). Germline assignment: CDR1 SGHTA and CDR2 FQGTGA. The V and J ends lost 4 bases and 7 bases respectively, with 11 bases between them. CDR3 length equals 12 residues. In DNA form, the CDR3 reads TGTGCCAGCAGCTCCGGACGAGGGGAGCAGTACTTC. Its protein product is CASSSGRGEQYF.

J is TRBJ2-5 and V is TRBV11-1, with 14 bases fitting TRBD2. This CDR3 region has 16 residues. Trimming at V came to 5 bases and at J to 2 bases, leaving 4 bases not matched to a gene. CDR1 is SGHAT and CDR2 is FQDESV in the germline V gene (reference sequence). The CDR3 DNA is TGTGCCAGCAGCGTTGGGACTAGCGGGGGACAAGAGACCCAGTACTTC. It yields the protein CASSVGTSGGQETQYF.

The chain employs TRBV5-1 and TRBJ2-7; 7 bases fit TRBD1. The CDR3 covers 14 residues. V trimming: 5 bases; J trimming: 4 bases; junction bases outside the gene matches: 9. Germline CDR1 SGHRS, CDR2 YFSETQ. The CDR3 region has the DNA TGCGCCAGCAGGTCCACAGGGGTGTTTTACGAGCAGTACTTC. Encoded protein: CASRSTGVFYEQYF.

The CDR3 sequence is CASSRTSGSSYEQYF. The DNA for the CDR3 is TGTGCCAGCAGCCGGACTAGCGGGAGCTCCTACGAGCAGTACTTC. This chain uses TRBV7-2 with TRBJ2-7, with TRBD2 identical over 13 bases. V lost 5 bases, J lost 0 bases, and 1 base stayed unmatched. Germline V gene sequence: CDR1 SGHTA, CDR2 FQGNSA. CDR3 length: 15 amino acids.

This sequence joins TRBV5-1 and TRBJ2-5, with D uncertain. V shed 4 bases and J shed 3 bases, with 10 bases lying between them. Germline V gives CDR1 SGHRS, CDR2 YFSETQ. The CDR3 sequence is 13 residues long. The chain's CDR3 is CASSVRAEETQYF. CDR3 DNA sequence: TGCGCCAGCAGCGTCCGGGCCGAAGAGACCCAGTACTTC.

This rearrangement joins TRBV5-8 to TRBJ2-5, with TRBD2 as a possible D gene (6 bases). Trimming removed 3 bases from V and 1 base from J, with 10 bases in between. CDR1 SGHTS and CDR2 YDEGEE come from the germline V gene. The CDR3 is 14 amino acids. The CDR3 is CASSSPGLQETQYF. For the CDR3, the DNA is TGTGCCAGCAGCTCCCCGGGACTCCAAGAGACCCAGTACTTC.

The genes are TRBV5-1 and TRBJ2-3; 13 bases agree with TRBD2. Looked up from germline, CDR1 is SGHRS and CDR2 is YFSETQ. This CDR3 region has 17 residues. The V and J ends lost 4 bases and 5 bases, in that order; junction bases with no gene match: 10. The CDR3 sequence is CASSSRTSGGHGDTQYF. The CDR3 DNA sequence: TGCGCCAGCAGCAGCCGGACTAGCGGGGGTCATGGAGATACGCAGTATTTT.

This chain connects TRBV6-1 to TRBJ2-3; D call uncertain. The V end lost 5 bases, the J end lost 5 bases, and 14 bases lay between the germline ends. CDR3 length: 14 residues. Germline assignment: CDR1 MNHNS and CDR2 SASEGT. This CDR3 is CASSPPLPRDTQYF. The CDR3 coding sequence is TGTGCCAGCAGTCCCCCCTTACCCCGAGATACGCAGTATTTT.

The chain joins TRBV4-1 to TRBJ1-1, with D possibly being TRBD1 (6 bases). The CDR3 covers 15 residues. Per the germline V gene, CDR1 is MGHRA and CDR2 is YSYEKL. Trimming removed 0 bases at V and 4 bases at J, with 12 bases between. CDR3 coding DNA: TGCGCCAGCAGCCAAGATGAGGGGGGAGTCACTGAAGCTTTCTTT. Amino acids: CASSQDEGGVTEAFF.

CDR3 residues: CASSYSGGSVNEQFF. The CDR3 DNA follows: TGTGCCAGCAGTTACTCAGGCGGGAGTGTAAATGAGCAGTTCTTC. The chain carries TRBV6-6 and TRBJ2-1; 7 positions match TRBD2. V was clipped by 0 bases and J by 7 bases; unmatched bases: 6. Germline lookup yields CDR1 MNHNY and CDR2 SVGAGI (reference sequence). The CDR3 is 15 residues long.

The CDR3 DNA reads as TGTGCCAGCAGCTTGCAATACGGCGAAGCCTACGAGCAGTACTTC. Protein product: CASSLQYGEAYEQYF. This chain joins TRBV5-6 and TRBJ2-7; D unclear. V dropped 1 base and J dropped 2 bases, with 13 bases sitting between them. This CDR3 is built from 15 residues. In germline, CDR1 is SGHDT, CDR2 YYEEEE.

The chain has TRBV11-2 and TRBJ1-1, with D possibly being TRBD1 (6 bases). Looked up from germline, CDR1 is SGHAT and CDR2 is FQNNGV. The V and J ends lost 3 bases and 5 bases respectively, with 13 bases between them. This CDR3 region has 14 residues. For the CDR3, the DNA is TGTGCCAGCAGCTTCCACAACCAGGGGACTGAAGCTTTCTTT. Protein sequence: CASSFHNQGTEAFF.

This rearrangement joins TRBV19 to TRBJ1-5, with unresolved D. Germline V gene data show CDR1 as LNHDA and CDR2 as SQIVND (reference sequence). Deletions cut 3 bases from V and 3 bases from J, with 9 bases between. The CDR3 consists of 14 residues. DNA of the CDR3: TGTGCCAGTAGTATCCGGGATTTCAATCAGCCCCAGCATTTT. Its translation is CASSIRDFNQPQHF. The variable domain in full, completed from reference TRBV19 and TRBJ1-5, reads DGGITQSPKYLFRKEGQNVTLSCEQNLNHDAMYWYRQDPGQGLRLIYYSQIVNDFQKGDIAEGYSVSREKKESFPLTVTSAQKNPTAFYLCASSIRDFNQPQHFGDGTRLSIL.

The chain combines TRBV4-2 with TRBJ2-7; D is undetermined. The V end was cut by 1 base, the J end by 5 bases, with 21 bases between. CDR1 is LGHNA and CDR2 is YNFKEQ in the germline V gene. The CDR3 contains 17 residues. CDR3: CASSQALSLVGSDEQYF. The CDR3 DNA is TGTGCCAGCAGCCAAGCTCTCTCCCTCGTGGGGTCCGACGAGCAGTACTTC.

The J gene is TRBJ2-1, the V gene TRBV7-2; 9 positions agree with TRBD2. The CDR3 is 15 amino acids. The J segment lost 8 bases and the V segment lost 6 bases, leaving 11 bases of the junction unmatched. Germline V gene lookup returns CDR1 SGHTA and CDR2 FQGNSA. CDR3 nucleotide sequence: TGTGCCAGCAGTTATCCGGGACTAGCATTATATGAGCAGTTCTTC. Protein product: CASSYPGLALYEQFF.

The chain couples TRBV7-3 to TRBJ2-7; the D gene is possibly TRBD1 (5 bases). The germline V gene encodes CDR1 SGHTA and CDR2 FQGTGA. The V end was cut by 5 bases, the J end by 3 bases, with 17 bases between. The CDR3 loop spans 15 amino acids. This CDR3 reads CASSVDSSPLYEQYF. CDR3 bases: TGTGCCAGCAGCGTCGACAGCTCCCCACTCTACGAGCAGTACTTC.

V is TRBV11-3 and J is TRBJ2-1; D not resolved. CDR3 length equals 16 residues. Germline CDR1 is SGHNT and CDR2 is YENEEA. Trimming left V 5 bases short and J 1 base short, with 15 bases between. CDR3 sequence: CASSDLEDPSYNEQFF. The CDR3 nucleotides are TGTGCCAGCAGCGACCTCGAGGATCCATCCTACAATGAGCAGTTCTTC. The variable domain in full, completed from reference TRBV11-3 and TRBJ2-1, reads EAGVVQSPRYKIIEKKQPVAFWCNPISGHNTLYWYLQNLGQGPELLIRYENEEAVDDSQLPKDRFSAERLKGVDSTLKIQPAELGDSAVYLCASSDLEDPSYNEQFFGPGTRLTVL.